This T cell receptor beta chain appears in the sequencing data of a study of blood T cell repertoires in COVID-19. Using immunoSEQ multiplex PCR, the repertoire was profiled, and TCRdb retains in-frame clones only, with some absent. This table has approximately 230,000 clones, roughly 88% appearing once. CDR1 and CDR2 from the germline V gene are SGHTS and YDEGEE. V gave up 1 base and J gave up 1 base, with 11 bases separating them. The CDR3 covers 15 residues. The sample holds one count of this clone. The sequencing input was peripheral blood. This receptor was identified in a woman between 40 and 50 years old who had recovered from COVID-19. The chain has TRBV5-8 and TRBJ1-1, with no clear D. CDR3 residues: CASSLSFTWNTEAFF. For the CDR3, the DNA is TGTGCCAGCAGCTTGTCTTTCACTTGGAACACTGAAGCTTTCTTT.